The present T cell receptor beta chain was sequenced within a study of blood T cell repertoires in COVID-19. Study-wide context: Italy, Spain and the United States were the sources of the convalescent and acute COVID-19 samples. PBMCs, B-cell-depleted T cells, or T cells provided the cDNA or gDNA that made up the material.

The CDR3 is 13 amino acids. Trimming shortened V by 7 bases and J by 7 bases, and 14 bases separated the two germline ends. In the original workflow: How many nucleated cells were present was estimated from reference gene primer amplification. Sequencing used immunoSEQ multiplex PCR; TCRdb keeps in-frame clones, though not all of them. That table furnishes V, J and clone size, whereas the DNA furnished D and trimming. This table holds 160,000 or so clones, about four fifths found once. Sequenced input: peripheral blood. The genes are TRBV12-3 or TRBV12-4 and TRBJ2-1; tentative D call: TRBD2 (6 bases). The clonotype originates from a man aged 55 to 70 with active or convalescent COVID-19. CDR3 sequence reads: CASTPRRGNEQFF. DNA of the CDR3: TGTGCCAGCACTCCACGTCGGGGGAATGAGCAGTTCTTC.